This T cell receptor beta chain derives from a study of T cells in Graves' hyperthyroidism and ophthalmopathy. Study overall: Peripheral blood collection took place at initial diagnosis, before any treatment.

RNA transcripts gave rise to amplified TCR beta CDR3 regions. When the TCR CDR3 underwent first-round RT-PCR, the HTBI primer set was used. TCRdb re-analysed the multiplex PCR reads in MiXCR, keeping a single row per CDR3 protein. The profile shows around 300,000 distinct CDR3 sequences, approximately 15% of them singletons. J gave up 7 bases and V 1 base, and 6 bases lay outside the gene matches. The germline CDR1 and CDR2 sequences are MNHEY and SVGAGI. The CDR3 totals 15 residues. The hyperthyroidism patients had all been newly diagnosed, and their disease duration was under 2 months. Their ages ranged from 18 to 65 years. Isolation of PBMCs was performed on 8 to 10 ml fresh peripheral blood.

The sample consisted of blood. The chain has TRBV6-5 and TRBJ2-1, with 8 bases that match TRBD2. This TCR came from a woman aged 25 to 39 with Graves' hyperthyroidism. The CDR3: CASSYLDPSGNEQFF. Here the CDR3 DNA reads TGTGCCAGCAGTTACTTAGATCCTAGCGGGAATGAGCAGTTCTTC.